This T cell receptor (beta chain) was identified in a study of shared clonotypes between healthy human individuals. The ends were cut back, 6 bases at V and 7 bases at J, with 16 bases in the middle. The germline CDR1 and CDR2 sequences are MNHEY and SVGAGI. This CDR3 has 13 residues. Sorted-subset replicate PCRs used roughly 180 ng DNA, about 30,000 T cell genomes. TCRdb's table, derived via immunoSEQ multiplex PCR, lists solely in-frame clones and lacks some. The sample lists more than 2 million clones; more than 90% were seen once. Those who donated were healthy HIV-negative adults, with no recent acute infections or vaccinations reported.

V gene TRBV6-5 combines with J gene TRBJ2-7; TRBD2 is a possible D gene (6 bases). The source of this sequence is a man younger than 35 in good health. The sequenced sample was naive CD4+ T cells sorted from blood. The sample's subset: CD45RA+ positively selected. CDR3 region: CASSQGLLLEQYF. The CDR3 bases are TGTGCCAGCAGCCAGGGACTCCTCCTGGAGCAGTACTTC.